These 8 T cell receptor beta chains originate from one sample sequenced in a study of cytomegalovirus exposure and HLA in healthy donors. It was with 60 Vbeta and 13 Jbeta primers that the PCR ran. Some clones are missing from TCRdb's copy, which holds only in-frame ones; the method was immunoSEQ multiplex PCR. With roughly 100,000 clones in the sample, the ten largest clones hold about 3%. What was sequenced was PBMCs. These receptors all come from a man aged 40-49 years in good health and CMV-seronegative.

Points on this clone: Other DNA sequences from this sample encode an identical CDR3 as well. The chain employs TRBV7-9 and TRBJ1-1; D gene ambiguous. V shed 2 bases and J shed 0 bases, with 4 bases lying between them. The germline CDR1 and CDR2 sequences are SEHNR and FQNEAQ (reference sequence). This CDR3 is built from 13 residues. CDR3 nucleotide sequence: TGTGCCAGCAGCTTAACGGTGAACACTGAAGCTTTCTTT. This codes for CASSLTVNTEAFF.

V gene TRBV4-1 combines with J gene TRBJ1-2, with D maybe TRBD1 (6 bases). Trimming pared 3 bases from V and 8 bases from J, leaving 13 bases between. Germline lookup yields CDR1 MGHRA and CDR2 YSYEKL. The CDR3 has 13 amino acids. This CDR3 reads CASSHHRAHGYTF. CDR3 nucleotide sequence: TGCGCCAGCAGCCATCACAGGGCCCACGGCTACACCTTC.

The chain is built from TRBV5-6 and TRBJ2-5, with 7 bases identical to TRBD1. This CDR3 contains 17 residues. The germline CDR1 and CDR2 sequences are SGHDT and YYEEEE. The ends lost 0 bases at V and 1 base at J; junction bases unmatched: 9. CDR3 residues: CASSLEGRGKAQETQYF. The DNA of the CDR3 is TGTGCCAGCAGCTTGGAGGGCAGGGGGAAAGCCCAAGAGACCCAGTACTTC.

Concerning this clone itself: Germline is not matched at one junction end, which may reflect a read error. The chain recombines TRBV7-9 with TRBJ1-1, with D tentatively TRBD1 (5 bases). The CDR3 is made up of 10 amino acids. Germline CDR1 and CDR2: SEHNR and FQNEAQ (reference sequence). The CDR3, as DNA: TGTGCCAGCAGCCCCTTCGCCAGGGACTTT. It encodes CASSPFARDF.

The gene calls are TRBV5-6 and TRBJ2-7; weak D call: TRBD1 (6 bases). Trimming pared 0 bases from V and 0 bases from J, leaving 10 bases between. The CDR3 has 15 amino acids. Germline CDR1 and CDR2: SGHDT and YYEEEE. CDR3 in amino acids: CASSLGGQPSYEQYF. The CDR3 coding sequence is TGTGCCAGCAGCTTGGGGGGACAACCCTCCTACGAGCAGTACTTC.

The chain recombines TRBV5-1 with TRBJ2-2, with 12 bases fitting TRBD1. Trimming took 4 bases from V and 0 from J; bases not matched to a gene: 10. This CDR3 is 19 amino acids long. Germline V gene lookup returns CDR1 SGHRS and CDR2 YFSETQ. The CDR3 nucleotides are TGCGCCAGCAGCGTACCCGGGACAGGGGGCTCGTCGAACACCGGGGAGCTGTTTTTT. It specifies CASSVPGTGGSSNTGELFF.

DNA for the CDR3: TGTGCCAGCAGCTTTGGGGGAGGGTATGATAATGGCTACACCTTC. Translation: CASSFGGGYDNGYTF. The chain joins TRBV7-8 to TRBJ1-2; D possibly corresponds to TRBD1 (5 bases). V was trimmed by 3 bases and J by 6 bases, leaving 17 bases between them. The CDR3 sequence is 15 residues long. Germline V lookup: CDR1 SGHVS, CDR2 FQNEAQ.

The V and J genes are TRBV29-1 and TRBJ1-5, with D possibly TRBD1 on 5 matching bases. The germline V gene has CDR1 SQVTM and CDR2 ANQGSEA. The CDR3 runs to 16 residues. Here the CDR3 reads CNPGDSHEDPNQPQHF. The DNA of the CDR3 is TGCAACCCCGGCGACAGTCACGAGGACCCCAATCAGCCCCAGCATTTT.